A selection of T cell receptor beta chains follows, all from one sample in a study of glioma-infiltrating T cells. One entry per CDR3 protein results from TCRdb running MiXCR on the multiplex PCR reads. The table includes 300,000 to 450,000 distinct CDR3 sequences, approximately 42% detected once. The sequenced material came from glioma tissue, nonneoplastic brain tissue, or PBMCs (not recorded which). Receptors originate from a human donor with low-grade glioma or glioblastoma, undergoing nonglioma brain surgery, or in good health (not recorded which). The CDR3 runs from the conserved cysteine through the conserved F or W. The order of the fields is clone size, D gene, V gene, J gene, CDR3 protein, CDR3 DNA. D genes are given only for firm matches. Size is stated for part of the rows, as once, few or many counts, or as a class when the clone is expanded.

NA	NA	TRBV7-6	TRBJ2-3	CASSAGLRGSSTYTQYF	TGTGCCAGCAGCGCCGGTTTGAGGGGGTCTAGCACATATACGCAGTATTTT
NA	TRBD2	TRBV7-9	TRBJ2-3	CASSLEAGGGPPIGTQYF	TGTGCCAGCAGCCTCGAAGCGGGGGGGGGCCCTCCAATAGGTACGCAGTATTTT
NA	TRBD2	TRBV4-2	TRBJ2-7	CASSRPYLAGGPPEQYF	TGTGCCAGCAGCCGCCCATACCTAGCGGGAGGGCCTCCCGAGCAGTACTTC
few	NA	TRBV7-2	TRBJ2-3	CASSSRGSPTDTQYF	TGTGCCAGCAGCTCGAGAGGTTCCCCCACAGATACGCAGTATTTT
many	NA	TRBV28	TRBJ2-1	CASSLLARGGNEQFF	TGTGCCAGCAGTTTGCTAGCGCGAGGAGGCAATGAGCAGTTCTTC
many	NA	TRBV28	TRBJ2-1	CASYPGGNPYNEQFF	TGTGCCAGCTACCCTGGGGGGAATCCTTACAATGAGCAGTTCTTC
NA	TRBD1	TRBV19	TRBJ2-3	CASLDTGTVGSTDTQYF	TGTGCCAGTCTAGACACGGGGACAGTAGGGAGCACAGATACGCAGTATTTT
NA	NA	TRBV24-1	TRBJ1-2	CATSDPGQFYGYTF	TGTGCCACCAGTGATCCGGGACAATTCTATGGCTACACCTTC
many	TRBD1	TRBV6-2/TRBV6-3	TRBJ2-3	CASSSRGRQGLSTDTQYF	TGTGCCAGCAGTTCCCGGGGCCGACAGGGCTTATCTACAGATACGCAGTATTTT
many	TRBD1	TRBV25-1	TRBJ2-3	CASSEWGTGYTDTQYF	TGTGCCAGCAGTGAATGGGGGACAGGATACACAGATACGCAGTATTTT
few	NA	TRBV5-1	TRBJ2-7	CASSLVVQGGPAEQYF	TGCGCCAGCAGCTTGGTAGTCCAGGGAGGTCCTGCCGAGCAGTACTTC
few	TRBD1	TRBV4-2	TRBJ1-1	CASSPTLDRAGTEAFF	TGTGCCAGCAGCCCCACGCTGGACAGGGCTGGCACTGAAGCTTTCTTT
NA	TRBD1	TRBV9	TRBJ1-1	CASRRIGGFAEAFF	TGTGCCAGCCGCCGTATAGGGGGCTTCGCTGAAGCTTTCTTT
few	NA	TRBV15	TRBJ2-3	CATSTWGGGTDTQYF	TGTGCCACCAGCACCTGGGGCGGGGGCACAGATACGCAGTATTTT
NA	TRBD1	TRBV4-1	TRBJ2-5	CASSRDRVAKETQYF	TGCGCCAGCAGCCGGGACAGGGTCGCTAAAGAGACCCAGTACTTC
NA	NA	TRBV27	TRBJ2-7	CASSPTGTGNREQYF	TGTGCCAGCAGTCCAACAGGGACGGGCAACCGCGAGCAGTACTTC
many	TRBD1	TRBV28	TRBJ2-1	CASSSAGTGGYNEQFF	TGTGCCAGCAGCTCGGCGGGGACAGGGGGGTACAATGAGCAGTTCTTC
few	NA	TRBV7-2	TRBJ1-1	CASSPWGASPAFF	TGTGCCAGCAGCCCCTGGGGGGCGTCCCCAGCTTTCTTT
NA	TRBD1	TRBV5-4	TRBJ2-7	CASSQDRENGGQYF	TGCGCCAGCAGCCAAGACAGGGAGAATGGCGGGCAGTACTTC
NA	NA	TRBV3-1	TRBJ2-5	CASSPRHLQETQYF	TGTGCCAGCAGCCCGAGACACCTCCAAGAGACCCAGTACTTC
NA	NA	TRBV4-3	TRBJ1-2	CASSQGGESYGYTF	TGCGCCAGCAGCCAAGGAGGGGAGAGCTATGGCTACACCTTC
NA	TRBD2	TRBV19	TRBJ2-1	CASSIDAASGLTYNEQFF	TGTGCCAGTAGTATAGATGCGGCTAGCGGGCTTACGTACAATGAGCAGTTCTTC
NA	TRBD2	TRBV20-1	TRBJ2-7	CSASPLFREGAYEQYF	TGCAGTGCTAGTCCCCTTTTCCGGGAGGGGGCCTACGAGCAGTACTTC
few	TRBD1	TRBV6-1	TRBJ2-5	CASSWTGQETQYF	TGTGCCAGCAGTTGGACAGGCCAAGAGACCCAGTACTTC
NA	NA	TRBV4-1	TRBJ2-1	CASSQPTTIYNEQFF	TGCGCCAGCAGCCAACCCACGACCATCTACAATGAGCAGTTCTTC
many	TRBD1	TRBV27	TRBJ1-5	CASSLGTGLSQPQHF	TGTGCCAGCAGTTTAGGGACAGGGTTAAGTCAGCCCCAGCATTTT
NA	NA	TRBV15	TRBJ2-3	CATSREPRTDTQYF	TGTGCCACCAGCAGAGAACCCCGTACAGATACGCAGTATTTT
few	NA	TRBV28	TRBJ2-7	CASSPQTLGASYEQYF	TGTGCCAGCAGTCCACAGACCCTAGGGGCGTCCTACGAGCAGTACTTC
NA	NA	TRBV7-2	TRBJ1-1	CASSLVVGAQAEAFF	TGTGCCAGCAGCTTAGTGGTAGGAGCCCAGGCCGAAGCTTTCTTT
many	TRBD1	TRBV6-2/TRBV6-3	TRBJ1-5	CASSYRQGNQPQHF	TGTGCCAGCAGTTATCGACAGGGAAATCAGCCCCAGCATTTT
many	NA	TRBV20-1	TRBJ1-1	CSASGSAMNTEAFF	TGCAGTGCTAGTGGCAGCGCCATGAACACTGAAGCTTTCTTT
NA	TRBD2	TRBV4-3	TRBJ2-3	CASSHDPAGEGTDTQYF	TGCGCCAGCAGCCATGACCCAGCGGGAGAGGGCACAGATACGCAGTATTTT
once	TRBD2	TRBV28	TRBJ2-3	CASSLVASGRADTQYF	TGTGCCAGCAGTTTAGTCGCTAGCGGGAGGGCCGATACGCAGTATTTT
many	NA	TRBV20-1	TRBJ2-1	CSANLWANEQFF	TGCAGTGCTAACCTTTGGGCCAATGAGCAGTTCTTC
few	TRBD1	TRBV4-2	TRBJ2-7	CASSQDRTGNYEQYF	TGTGCCAGCAGCCAAGATCGGACAGGGAACTACGAGCAGTACTTC
NA	NA	TRBV2	TRBJ2-3	CASSVRTQSTDTQYF	TGTGCCAGCAGTGTCAGGACTCAAAGCACAGATACGCAGTATTTT
many	TRBD1	TRBV6-1	TRBJ1-2	CASSYMQGGNYGYTF	TGTGCCAGCAGTTATATGCAGGGGGGAAACTATGGCTACACCTTC
NA	TRBD2	TRBV6-5	TRBJ2-1	CASGPGLAGVNEQFF	TGTGCCAGCGGTCCCGGGCTAGCGGGAGTCAATGAGCAGTTCTTC
NA	NA	TRBV6-2/TRBV6-3	TRBJ2-7	CASTEGWGWDSYEQYF	TGTGCCAGCACCGAAGGTTGGGGTTGGGACTCCTACGAGCAGTACTTC
many	NA	TRBV7-9	TRBJ1-3	CASSLGGAGSGNTIYF	TGTGCCAGCAGCTTAGGAGGGGCCGGCTCTGGAAACACCATATATTTT
NA	NA	TRBV27	TRBJ2-7	CASREIQGYNEQYF	TGTGCCAGCAGAGAAATTCAGGGATACAACGAGCAGTACTTC
NA	TRBD2	TRBV20-1	TRBJ2-2	CSACPQWGGTGELFF	TGCAGTGCTTGCCCCCAATGGGGGGGTACCGGGGAGCTGTTTTTT